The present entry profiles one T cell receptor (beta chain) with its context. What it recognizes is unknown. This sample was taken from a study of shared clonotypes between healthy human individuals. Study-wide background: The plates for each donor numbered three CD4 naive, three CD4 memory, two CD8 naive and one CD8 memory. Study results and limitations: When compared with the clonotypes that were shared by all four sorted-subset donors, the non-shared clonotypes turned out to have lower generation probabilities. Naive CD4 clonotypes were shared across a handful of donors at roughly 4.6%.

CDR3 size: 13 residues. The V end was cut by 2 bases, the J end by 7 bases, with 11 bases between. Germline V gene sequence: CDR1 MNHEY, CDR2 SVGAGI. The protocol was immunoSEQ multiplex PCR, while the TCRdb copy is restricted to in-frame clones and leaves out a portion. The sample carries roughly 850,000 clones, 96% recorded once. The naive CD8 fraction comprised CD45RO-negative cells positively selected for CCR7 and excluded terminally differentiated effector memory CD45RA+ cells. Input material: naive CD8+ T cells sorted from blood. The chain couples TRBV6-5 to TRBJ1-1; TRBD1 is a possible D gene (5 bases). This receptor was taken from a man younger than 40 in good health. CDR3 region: CASSYQDSVEAFF. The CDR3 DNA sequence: TGTGCCAGCAGTTACCAAGACAGTGTTGAAGCTTTCTTT.